Shown below are 24 T cell receptor beta chains from a single sample sequenced in a study of T cell repertoires in cytomegalovirus infection. Antigens of these TCRs are unknown. One entry per CDR3 protein, called by TCRdb with MiXCR from the reads. The sample includes some 70,000 distinct CDR3 sequences, approximately 22% of them seen just once. Input material: PBMCs, sequenced either directly or after in vitro stimulation (not recorded which). These receptors all come from a human donor in good health (CMV status not recorded). Some clones in this sample may be carry-over from other donors' samples.

This sequence joins TRBV27 and TRBJ1-1; D not resolved. V shed 4 bases and J shed 2 bases, with 17 bases lying between them. The germline gives CDR1 MNHEY, CDR2 SMNVEV (reference sequence). The CDR3 spans 16 residues. The CDR3: CASSSDWADSNTEAFF. The DNA of the CDR3 is TGTGCCAGCAGTTCAGACTGGGCAGACTCTAACACTGAAGCTTTCTTT.

This clonotype occurred a few times. The chain combines TRBV7-2 with TRBJ2-7; D not resolved. This CDR3 is 12 amino acids long. Trimming left V 3 bases short and J 6 bases short, with 9 bases between. Germline V gene lookup returns CDR1 SGHTA and CDR2 FQGNSA. The CDR3, as DNA: TGTGCCAGCAGCTTTACCTTTGGCGAGCAGTACGTC. This codes for CASSFTFGEQYV.

In its sample, this clonotype was seen a few times. V gene TRBV7-9 combines with J gene TRBJ2-6; D possibly corresponds to TRBD1 (6 bases). Trimming cost V 11 bases and J 1 base, with 9 bases left between them. Per the germline V gene, CDR1 is SEHNR and CDR2 is FQNEAQ (reference sequence). The CDR3 is 13 residues long. CDR3 region: CAPTGSGANVLTF. Here the CDR3 DNA reads TGTGCCCCAACAGGGTCTGGGGCCAACGTCCTGACTTTC.

This sequence joins TRBV28 and TRBJ1-6; 7 bases agree with TRBD1. Per germline, CDR1 MDHEN and CDR2 SYDVKM. The length of the CDR3 is 14 residues. V lost 2 bases, J lost 9 bases, and 4 bases stayed unmatched. The CDR3 coding sequence is TGTGCCAGCAGTTTAGTCAGGGGGGGTTCACCCCTCCACTTT. This codes for CASSLVRGGSPLHF.

The CDR3 is CASSYSGMNTEAFF. The CDR3 region has the DNA TGTGCCAGCAGTTACTCTGGGATGAACACTGAAGCTTTCTTT. J is TRBJ1-1 and V is TRBV6-2 or TRBV6-3; D is undetermined. CDR1 is MNHEY, CDR2 SVGEGT, per germline. V was trimmed by 0 bases and J by 0 bases, leaving 5 bases between them. The CDR3 runs to 14 residues.

There are many counts of this clonotype. This chain connects TRBV7-2 to TRBJ2-7, with 10 nucleotides matching TRBD1. J gave up 2 bases and V 5 bases, and 6 bases lay outside the gene matches. Germline V gene sequence: CDR1 SGHTA, CDR2 FQGNSA. The CDR3 is made up of 15 amino acids. The chain's CDR3 is CASSKMGQGPYEQYF. The CDR3 DNA reads as TGTGCCAGCAGCAAGATGGGACAGGGGCCCTACGAGCAGTACTTC.

This clonotype showed up just a few times. This rearrangement joins TRBV11-2 to TRBJ1-2; D unclear. V was shortened by 6 bases and J by 0 bases, with 11 bases between the two germline ends. The CDR3 contains 14 residues. Looked up from germline, CDR1 is SGHAT and CDR2 is FQNNGV. In DNA form, the CDR3 reads TGTGCCAGCAGAAGAACAGCTACTAACTATGGCTACACCTTC. Its translation: CASRRTATNYGYTF.

This chain connects TRBV7-2 to TRBJ2-7; TRBD1 is a possible D gene (6 bases). The CDR3 has 15 residues. The V end was cut by 5 bases, the J end by 4 bases, with 18 bases between. Germline values: CDR1 SGHTA, CDR2 FQGNSA. The DNA for the CDR3 is TGTGCCAGCAGCCCCCAAGGTGGGGGCGCATACGAGCAGTACTTC. Its translation: CASSPQGGGAYEQYF.

This clonotype has more than one count but fewer than ten. V usage is TRBV5-6 and J usage is TRBJ2-5; 8 nucleotides agree with TRBD1. CDR1 SGHDT and CDR2 YYEEEE come from the germline V gene. V was pared by 0 bases and J by 5 bases, with 6 bases of the junction left unmatched. CDR3 length: 15 residues. CDR3 residues: CASSLVPGGRETQYF. CDR3 nucleotide sequence: TGTGCCAGCAGCTTGGTTCCAGGGGGCAGGGAGACCCAGTACTTC.

The gene calls are TRBV19 and TRBJ1-4; no definite D call. This CDR3 has 13 residues. Germline loops: CDR1 LNHDA, CDR2 SQIVND (reference sequence). Trimming took off 4 bases at V and 6 bases at J, with 9 bases between the two ends. This CDR3 is CASSTRTYEKLFF. The CDR3 region has the DNA TGTGCCAGTAGTACCAGGACGTATGAAAAACTGTTTTTT.

This clonotype was detected many times. This sequence joins TRBV11-2 and TRBJ2-5; either TRBD1 or TRBD2 may supply D (5 bases each). Trimming left V 5 bases short and J 7 bases short, with 14 bases between. Germline V gives CDR1 SGHAT, CDR2 FQNNGV. The CDR3 totals 13 residues. DNA of the CDR3: TGTGCCAGCAGCGAGGGACGGGCGGGGACCCAGTACTTC. Translation: CASSEGRAGTQYF.

The rearrangement joins TRBV7-8 to TRBJ2-2, with D perhaps matching TRBD2 (6 bases). Per the germline V gene, CDR1 is SGHVS and CDR2 is FQNEAQ. There are 13 residues in the CDR3. V was cut by 8 bases and J by 4 bases, with 11 bases left in between. CDR3 protein: CASQRVVTGELFF. CDR3 coding DNA: TGTGCCAGCCAGCGGGTGGTCACCGGGGAGCTGTTTTTT.

This clonotype was counted a few times. V gene TRBV7-9 combines with J gene TRBJ2-7; perhaps TRBD2 as D (5 bases). V was pared by 5 bases and J by 2 bases, with 13 bases between. The length of the CDR3 is 14 residues. The germline CDR1 and CDR2 sequences are SEHNR and FQNEAQ (reference sequence). This CDR3 is CASSQSGNAYEQYF. The CDR3 DNA reads TGTGCCAGCAGCCAATCCGGGAATGCCTACGAGCAGTACTTC.

This clonotype was seen only a few times. Here the CDR3 reads CASGGATYNEQFF. The CDR3 DNA reads TGTGCCAGCGGGGGGGCTACCTACAATGAGCAGTTCTTC. The rearrangement joins TRBV27 to TRBJ2-1, with TRBD2 as a possible D gene (7 bases). This CDR3 has 13 amino acids. Trimming took off 8 bases at V and 2 bases at J, with 10 bases between the two ends. Looked up from germline, CDR1 is MNHEY and CDR2 is SMNVEV (reference sequence).

This clonotype was detected only a few times. The chain uses TRBV12-3 or TRBV12-4 and TRBJ2-5; 15 positions agree with TRBD2. The V segment lost 5 bases and the J segment 1 base; nucleotides outside the gene matches: 2. CDR3 size: 16 residues. CDR3: CASSPGLAGGQETQYF. The CDR3, as DNA: TGTGCCAGCAGTCCGGGACTAGCGGGAGGCCAAGAGACCCAGTACTTC.

The genes are TRBV7-9 and TRBJ2-3, with D maybe TRBD2 (6 bases). There are 14 residues in the CDR3. Deletions cut 3 bases from V and 4 bases from J, with 11 bases between. CDR1 and CDR2 from the germline V gene are SEHNR and FQNEAQ (reference sequence). CDR3 DNA sequence: TGTGCCAGCAGCTTTCAGGGAGGCGCAGATACGCAGTATTTT. It encodes CASSFQGGADTQYF.

The chain joins TRBV28 to TRBJ1-2; D call uncertain. The V end lost 8 bases, the J end lost 5 bases, and 12 bases lay between the germline ends. The CDR3 runs 12 residues. Germline-derived CDR1 and CDR2 are MDHEN and SYDVKM. CDR3 coding DNA: TGTGCCAGCCAAGGCACGAAGTATGGCTACACCTTC. It encodes CASQGTKYGYTF.

This clonotype came up many times. The CDR3 reads CASSLVSYEKLFF. Written as DNA, the CDR3 is TGTGCCAGCAGCTTAGTTTCTTATGAAAAACTGTTTTTT. The J gene is TRBJ1-4, the V gene TRBV7-8; D is undetermined. Trimming took off 1 base at V and 6 bases at J, with 6 bases between the two ends. This CDR3 comprises 13 residues. Germline assignment: CDR1 SGHVS and CDR2 FQNEAQ.

This chain connects TRBV7-8 to TRBJ2-7; maybe TRBD2 (5 bases). Trimming removed 7 bases at V and 6 bases at J, with 22 bases between. The CDR3 is 15 amino acids. In germline, CDR1 is SGHVS, CDR2 FQNEAQ. Here the CDR3 reads CASNSARELTVEQYV. As DNA, the CDR3 is TGTGCCAGCAACTCAGCGAGGGAGCTAACAGTCGAGCAGTACGTC.

The chain links TRBV4-3 to TRBJ2-6; the D is unclear. Germline V CDR1 and CDR2: LGHNA, YSLEER. Trimming took off 0 bases at V and 0 bases at J, with 12 bases between the two ends. The CDR3 length is 18 residues. Here the CDR3 reads CASSQDGAGSSGANVLTF. CDR3 nucleotides: TGCGCCAGCAGCCAAGATGGCGCTGGCAGCTCTGGGGCCAACGTCCTGACTTTC.

This clonotype was counted many times. The chain is built from TRBV7-2 and TRBJ1-3; 11 positions match TRBD1. Trimming took 1 base from V and 3 from J; bases not matched to a gene: 8. This CDR3 spans 18 amino acids. CDR1 is SGHTA and CDR2 is FQGNSA in the germline V gene. Written as DNA, the CDR3 is TGTGCCAGCAGCTTAGTCGGACAGGGGGCGCTTAGTGGAAACACCATATATTTT. It specifies CASSLVGQGALSGNTIYF.

In its sample, this clonotype was seen many times. The chain carries TRBV7-2 and TRBJ2-1; 10 bases are shared with TRBD2. This CDR3 contains 15 residues. Per the germline V gene, CDR1 is SGHTA and CDR2 is FQGNSA. V shed 1 base, J shed 4 bases, and the junction held 1 base outside the gene matches. DNA for the CDR3: TGTGCCAGCAGCTTAGGAGCGGGAGGGTACAATGAGCAGTTCTTC. It yields the protein CASSLGAGGYNEQFF.

This clonotype appeared a few times. V gene TRBV15 combines with J gene TRBJ2-2; D not certain. V lost 2 bases, J lost 4 bases, and 11 bases lay in between. The length of the CDR3 is 15 residues. Germline-derived CDR1 and CDR2 are LNHNV and YYDKDF (reference sequence). The CDR3 region is CATSRTHGATGELFF. In DNA form, the CDR3 reads TGTGCCACCAGCAGAACCCATGGTGCCACCGGGGAGCTGTTTTTT.

The chain carries TRBV12-3 or TRBV12-4 and TRBJ2-3; D not certain. The germline V and J ends were trimmed by 4 bases and 6 bases, with 8 bases remaining between them. The CDR3 is 12 residues long. The CDR3 sequence is CASSSAVDTQYF. CDR3 sequence (DNA): TGTGCCAGCAGTTCCGCGGTCGATACGCAGTATTTT.